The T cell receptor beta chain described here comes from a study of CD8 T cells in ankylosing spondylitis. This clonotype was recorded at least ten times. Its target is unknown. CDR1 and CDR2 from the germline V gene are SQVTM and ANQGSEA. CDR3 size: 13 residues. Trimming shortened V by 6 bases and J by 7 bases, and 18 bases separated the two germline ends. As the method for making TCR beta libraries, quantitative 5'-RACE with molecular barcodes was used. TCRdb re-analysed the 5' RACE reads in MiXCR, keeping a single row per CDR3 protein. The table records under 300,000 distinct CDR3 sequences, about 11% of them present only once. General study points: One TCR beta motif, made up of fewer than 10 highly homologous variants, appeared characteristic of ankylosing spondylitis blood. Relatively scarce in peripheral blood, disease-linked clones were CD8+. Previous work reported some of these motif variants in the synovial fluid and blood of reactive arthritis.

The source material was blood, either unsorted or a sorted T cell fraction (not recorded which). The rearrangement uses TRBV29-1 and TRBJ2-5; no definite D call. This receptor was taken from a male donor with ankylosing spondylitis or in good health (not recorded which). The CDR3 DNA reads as TGCAGCGTGTCGACGTTTGATCTGGGGACCCAGTACTTC. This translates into CSVSTFDLGTQYF. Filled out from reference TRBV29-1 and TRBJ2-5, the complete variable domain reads SAVISQKPSRDICQRGTSLTIQCQVDSQVTMMFWYRQQPGQSLTLIATANQGSEATYESGFVIDKFPISRPNLTFSTLTVSNMSPEDSSIYLCSVSTFDLGTQYFGPGTRLLVL.